The T cell receptor (beta chain) under discussion was sequenced for a study of T cells in Graves' hyperthyroidism and ophthalmopathy. Study-level background: Peripheral blood samples were taken at initial diagnosis, prior to any treatment. Broader study findings: Blood also contained most expanded thyroid clonotypes above 0.001.

Worth noting for this clonotype: Antigen unknown. Here the CDR3 omits its conserved ending phenylalanine or tryptophan, so a read error is the likely source.

Using RNA transcripts as the source, TCR beta CDR3 regions were amplified. The HTBI primer set served for first-round RT-PCR of the TCR CDR3. TCRdb re-called the multiplex PCR reads through MiXCR, storing one row per CDR3 protein. The profile shows about half a million distinct CDR3 sequences, roughly 24% of them singletons. The sequencing sample was made of blood. This receptor was obtained from a woman in her twenties or thirties with Graves' ophthalmopathy.

This chain's CDR3 is CASCLRQSGELFV. The CDR3 DNA reads as TGTGCCAGCTGTCTCAGACAGTCCGGGGAGCTGTTTGTT. The gene calls are TRBV12-3 or TRBV12-4 and TRBJ2-2, with a tentative D call TRBD1 (5 bases). This CDR3 region has 13 residues. The ends were cut back, 8 bases at V and 6 bases at J, with 13 bases in the middle.